This TCR beta chain was found in a study of blood T cell repertoires in COVID-19 (dated by TCRdb to the early 2020s). Notes on the research overall: Collaborator samples came from the United States, Italy and Spain and covered acute and convalescent phases of COVID-19. Where HLA class I and class II types were available, the types were taken from metadata supplied by the sample provider, not from assay-based typing. Samples came from the ongoing ImmuneRACE study (first 160 participants) plus 1,254 subjects from 6 global collaborators. The repertoires were released in a freely available public database intended as a resource for research on the immune response to SARS-CoV-2. The dataset comprised deeply sampled blood TCRbeta repertoires from subjects exposed to, actively infected with, or recovered from COVID-19. Sample metadata almost always included a de-identified subject ID, COVID-19 status, age in years and sex. The prospective study material was composed of cDNA or gDNA derived from T cells, B-cell-depleted T cells, or PBMCs.

Comment on this clone: It lacks a known antigen. Per-nucleotide qualities are absent, and no much larger clonotype sits a single base away.

Whole blood was collected in K2EDTA tubes by collaborating institutions according to the institutions' own protocols. For TCRbeta analysis, collaborator samples were shipped as frozen whole blood, as isolated PBMCs, or as DNA extracted from either sample type. The full study reports these points: How much clinical and demographic metadata was included differed by source and by participant, and the metadata was provided uncurated.

TCRbeta CDR3 regions were amplified from genomic DNA by means of the immunoSEQ Assay, a bias-controlled multiplex PCR. The original methods were these. Nucleated cell counts per sample were estimated from amplification of reference gene primers within the assay. Sequence reads were collapsed and filtered to measure the absolute abundance of every unique TCRbeta CDR3 rearrangement. For each sample, productive Simpson clonality was calculated as the square root of Simpson's diversity index over productive rearrangements. In TCRdb, the immuneACCESS table is reduced to in-frame sequences with V and J assigned. These tables do not hold every clone; where another copy was compared, an unresolved V gene accounts for under half, and the others remain unexplained. The V and J calls and clone size were taken over from that table, and D and trimming were inferred from the DNA. The sample profile shows about 80,000 clones; about 89% of them were found once. Around 12% of the sample goes to the ten largest clones.

Reading the germline V gene gives CDR1 SGHRS and CDR2 YFSETQ. Taken from cysteine to phenylalanine, the CDR3 has 16 residues. Only CDR3 DNA is held: 48 bases, read in frame from base 1. From V the trimming removes 0 bases and from J it removes 0 bases, while the gene matches leave 4 bases of the junction unaccounted for. This receptor was identified in a man aged 65 to 85 with active or convalescent COVID-19. The sample taken for sequencing was peripheral blood. The receptor chain draws on TRBV5-1 and TRBJ1-1; the central 8 bases match TRBD1. The CDR3 protein: CASSLADRGLNTEAFF. The DNA sequence follows: TGCGCCAGCAGCTTGGCCGACAGGGGTTTGAACACTGAAGCTTTCTTT.